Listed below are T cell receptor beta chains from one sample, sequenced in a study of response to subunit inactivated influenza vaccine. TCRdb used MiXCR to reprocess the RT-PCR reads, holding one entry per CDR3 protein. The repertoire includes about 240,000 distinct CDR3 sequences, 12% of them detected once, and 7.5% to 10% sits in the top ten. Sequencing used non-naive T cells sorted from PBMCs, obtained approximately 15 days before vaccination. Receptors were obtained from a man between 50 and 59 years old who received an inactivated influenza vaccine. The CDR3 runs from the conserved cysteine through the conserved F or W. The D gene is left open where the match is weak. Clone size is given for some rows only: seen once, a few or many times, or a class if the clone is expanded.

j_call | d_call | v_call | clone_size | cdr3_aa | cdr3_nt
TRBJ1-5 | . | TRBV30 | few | CAWSDTAGYSNQPQHF | TGTGCCTGGAGTGATACGGCGGGATATAGCAATCAGCCCCAGCATTTT
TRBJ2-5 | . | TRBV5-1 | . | CASSPSRAGETQYF | TGCGCCAGCTCCCCTTCGAGGGCAGGGGAGACCCAGTACTTC
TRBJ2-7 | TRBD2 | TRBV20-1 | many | CSASPSGRGYEQYF | TGCAGTGCTAGTCCTAGCGGGAGAGGCTACGAGCAGTACTTC
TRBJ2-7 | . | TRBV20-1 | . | CSARDQKGGPYEQYF | TGCAGTGCTAGAGATCAGAAGGGTGGGCCCTACGAGCAGTACTTC
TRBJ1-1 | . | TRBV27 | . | CASSLFGLNTEAFF | TGTGCCAGCAGCCTGTTCGGCCTGAACACTGAAGCTTTCTTT
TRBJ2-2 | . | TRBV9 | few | CASSVGTVIPGELFF | TGTGCCAGCAGCGTAGGGACAGTCATTCCCGGGGAGCTGTTTTTT
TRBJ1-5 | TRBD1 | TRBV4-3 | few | CASSDNLGQGNQPQHF | TGCGCCAGCAGCGATAATCTGGGACAGGGCAATCAGCCCCAGCATTTT
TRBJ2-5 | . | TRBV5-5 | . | CASSFEGLTMETQYF | TGTGCCAGCAGCTTCGAGGGTCTAACAATGGAGACCCAGTACTTC
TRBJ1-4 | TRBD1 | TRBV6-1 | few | CASRFTGGGKLFF | TGTGCCAGCCGGTTCACAGGGGGCGGAAAACTGTTTTTT
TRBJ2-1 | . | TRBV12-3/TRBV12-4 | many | CASSLDPGANEQFF | TGTGCCAGCAGTTTAGATCCGGGGGCCAATGAGCAGTTCTTC
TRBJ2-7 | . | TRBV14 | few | CASSQFHGYEQYF | TGTGCCAGCAGCCAATTCCACGGATACGAGCAGTACTTC
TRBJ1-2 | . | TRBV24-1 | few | CATSDSSGGGVYGYTF | TGTGCCACCAGTGACTCCAGCGGGGGGGGCGTCTATGGCTACACCTTC
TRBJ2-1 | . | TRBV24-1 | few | CATSDRGVGSYNEQFF | TGTGCCACCAGTGACCGCGGGGTAGGCTCCTACAATGAGCAGTTCTTC
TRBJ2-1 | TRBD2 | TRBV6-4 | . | CASSGNLAGAYNEQFF | TGTGCCAGCAGTGGAAATTTAGCGGGGGCTTACAATGAGCAGTTCTTC
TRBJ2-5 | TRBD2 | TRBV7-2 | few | CASSSPFSGRLETQYF | TGTGCCAGCAGCTCACCGTTCAGCGGGAGGCTAGAGACCCAGTACTTC
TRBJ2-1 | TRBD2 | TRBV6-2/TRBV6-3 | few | CASTSGTISYNEQFF | TGTGCCAGCACATCCGGGACTATATCCTACAATGAGCAGTTCTTC
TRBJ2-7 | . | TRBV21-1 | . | CASSKGPRAYEQYF | TGTGCCAGCAGCAAGGGGCCGCGCGCCTACGAGCAGTACTTC